This T cell receptor beta chain emerged from a study of T cells in tuberculosis. Study context: T cells were selected with CD1B tetramers loaded with glucose monomycolate. Regarding the study as a whole: Samples were chosen by availability of cryopreserved specimens.

Time point: new active TB diagnosis, blood taken before or within 7 days of starting treatment. HIV-seronegative South African adults aged 18 years or older had newly diagnosed active tuberculosis. Measured with immunoSEQ multiplex PCR; TCRdb has only the in-frame clones, and not every one. The table shows more than 20,000 clones, with 70% to 85% occurring only once. Germline CDR1 and CDR2: MDHEN and SYDVKM. The CDR3 contains 14 residues. Trimming pared 4 bases from V and 3 bases from J, leaving 13 bases between. This clone is medium-sized in the sample. Its antigen is undetermined. This clonotype was obtained from an adult with tuberculosis. The sample consisted of PBMCs, taken at tuberculosis diagnosis. The V call is TRBV28, the J call TRBJ2-7, with D perhaps TRBD1 (6 bases). The CDR3 nucleotides are TGTGCCAGCAGTTCTCTAACAGGGAGCTACGAGCAGTACTTC. Translating it yields CASSSLTGSYEQYF.